The rows below give T cell receptor beta chains drawn from one sample of a study of blood T cell repertoires in COVID-19. The repertoire was sequenced with immunoSEQ multiplex PCR; TCRdb's copy has only in-frame clones and lacks some. Among about 80,000 clones listed, roughly 80% were seen once. The specimen was peripheral blood. The receptors come from a woman aged 65 to 85 with acute or convalescent COVID-19. The CDR3 runs from the conserved cysteine through the conserved F or W. The order of the fields is CDR3 DNA, CDR3 protein, J gene, D gene, V gene, clone size. A D gene is named only where the DNA matches it firmly. Clone size is given for some rows only: seen once, a few or many times, or a class if the clone is expanded.

DNA: TGTGCCAGCAGCCAAGATCCCGGCCTCCGAGGCACTGAAGCTTTCTTT
CDR3: CASSQDPGLRGTEAFF
J: TRBJ1-1
D: .
V: TRBV3-1/TRBV3-2
size: .

DNA: TGTGCCAGCAGACTACAGGGGAGCGGGGAGCTGTTTTTT
CDR3: CASRLQGSGELFF
J: TRBJ2-2
D: TRBD1
V: TRBV6-5
size: .

DNA: TGTGCCAGCAGCCGAGACCAGGTATACACTGAAGCTTTCTTT
CDR3: CASSRDQVYTEAFF
J: TRBJ1-1
D: .
V: TRBV9
size: once

DNA: TGCAGCGCCAGCGAGGAGAGGAACACTGAAGCTTTCTTT
CDR3: CSASEERNTEAFF
J: TRBJ1-1
D: .
V: TRBV29-1
size: .

DNA: TGTGCCAGCAGCTTAGTTTCGAGGGAAACCGGGGAGCTGTTTTTT
CDR3: CASSLVSRETGELFF
J: TRBJ2-2
D: .
V: TRBV7-9
size: .

DNA: TGTGCCAGCAGTGAAAGCGGGACGCGGACCGGGGAGCTGTTTTTT
CDR3: CASSESGTRTGELFF
J: TRBJ2-2
D: TRBD2
V: TRBV2
size: .

DNA: TGTGCCAGCCGGGGGAGGGGGACGATAGGAGGCTACACCTTC
CDR3: CASRGRGTIGGYTF
J: TRBJ1-2
D: .
V: TRBV6-5
size: .

DNA: TGTGCCAGCAGCCTCCAGGGGCCCGATCAGCCCCAGCATTTT
CDR3: CASSLQGPDQPQHF
J: TRBJ1-5
D: .
V: TRBV3-1/TRBV3-2
size: .

DNA: TGTGCCAGCACTGGAAATCGGGAAGGGCGGGTTGAGCAGTTCTTC
CDR3: CASTGNREGRVEQFF
J: TRBJ2-1
D: .
V: TRBV27
size: .

DNA: TGTGCCAGCAATTCGGGGTCCGGAAACACCATATATTTT
CDR3: CASNSGSGNTIYF
J: TRBJ1-3
D: .
V: TRBV12-3/TRBV12-4
size: .

DNA: TGCAGCGTTGAAGGACAGGGGGGCACTGAAGCTTTCTTT
CDR3: CSVEGQGGTEAFF
J: TRBJ1-1
D: TRBD1
V: TRBV29-1
size: .

DNA: TGTGCCAGCAGCTTGTCTAGGGGTTCCGGGACAGGGGTAAATGAGCAGTTCTTC
CDR3: CASSLSRGSGTGVNEQFF
J: TRBJ2-1
D: TRBD1
V: TRBV5-6
size: .

DNA: TGTGCCAGCACTCCCGGAGGCTCCGGCAATGAGCAGTTCTTC
CDR3: CASTPGGSGNEQFF
J: TRBJ2-1
D: .
V: TRBV2
size: .

DNA: TGTGCCAGCAGCCACAGGTCAAGCACAGATACGCAGTATTTT
CDR3: CASSHRSSTDTQYF
J: TRBJ2-3
D: .
V: TRBV7-8
size: .

DNA: TGCGCCAGCAGCGTTATCAATGAGCAGTTCTTC
CDR3: CASSVINEQFF
J: TRBJ2-1
D: .
V: TRBV10-2
size: few

DNA: TGTGCCAGCTCACAGGGGCCGTTCAATCAGCCCCAGCATTTT
CDR3: CASSQGPFNQPQHF
J: TRBJ1-5
D: .
V: TRBV18
size: once

DNA: TGTGCCAGTAGTATCGGTGGGGCCCCTTACCAAGAGACCCAGTACTTC
CDR3: CASSIGGAPYQETQYF
J: TRBJ2-5
D: .
V: TRBV19
size: once

DNA: TGCGCCAGCAGTGAGTCGTCGGGATGGGGAGAGACCCAGTACTTC
CDR3: CASSESSGWGETQYF
J: TRBJ2-5
D: .
V: TRBV10-1
size: few

DNA: TGTGCCAGTAAAGGACAGGGGGCCAGCTCTGAAGCTTTCTTT
CDR3: CASKGQGASSEAFF
J: TRBJ1-1
D: TRBD1
V: TRBV19
size: once

DNA: TGTGCCAGCAGCCAAAAGTGTCTAGAGCCTCTACAGGTTCTCCGGACCCAGTACTTC
CDR3: CASSQKCLEPLQVLRTQYF
J: TRBJ2-5
D: .
V: TRBV3-1/TRBV3-2
size: .

DNA: TGCGCCAGCTCAGCCCGACAGGGAAACACTGAAGCTTTCTTT
CDR3: CASSARQGNTEAFF
J: TRBJ1-1
D: TRBD1
V: TRBV10-1
size: once

DNA: TGTGCCAGCAGCGCCCGGACTAGCATTACCGGGGAGCTGTTTTTT
CDR3: CASSARTSITGELFF
J: TRBJ2-2
D: TRBD2
V: TRBV9
size: once

DNA: TGTGCCAGCCGTCGAGGCGGGGACGACCGGACGGACATTCAGTACTTC
CDR3: CASRRGGDDRTDIQYF
J: TRBJ2-4
D: .
V: TRBV5-4
size: .

DNA: TGTGCCAGCAGCCAAGATAAGCGTACCTCCTACGAGCAGTACTTC
CDR3: CASSQDKRTSYEQYF
J: TRBJ2-7
D: .
V: TRBV14
size: .

DNA: TGTGCCAGCAGTTACGGGACAGGCCCTTATGGCTACACCTTC
CDR3: CASSYGTGPYGYTF
J: TRBJ1-2
D: TRBD1
V: TRBV6-6
size: .

DNA: TGTGCCAGCAGCGTCAGCCGGGACTACAATGAGCAGTTCTTC
CDR3: CASSVSRDYNEQFF
J: TRBJ2-1
D: .
V: TRBV7-8
size: .

DNA: TGTGCCAGTAGTTCGGGAGGCGGTAACTATGGCTACACCTTC
CDR3: CASSSGGGNYGYTF
J: TRBJ1-2
D: .
V: TRBV19
size: .

DNA: TGTGCCAGCACCAACAGGGGCTTCTCTGGAAACACCATATATTTT
CDR3: CASTNRGFSGNTIYF
J: TRBJ1-3
D: TRBD1
V: TRBV3-1/TRBV3-2
size: .

DNA: TGTGCCAGTAGGGTAGCGGGAGGGCCGGACACCGGGGAGCTGTTTTTT
CDR3: CASRVAGGPDTGELFF
J: TRBJ2-2
D: TRBD2
V: TRBV19
size: .

DNA: TGTGCCAGCTCACCAGGACAGGGAGAGGCACCCCTCCACTTT
CDR3: CASSPGQGEAPLHF
J: TRBJ1-6
D: TRBD1
V: TRBV18
size: few

DNA: TGTGCCAGCAGCCCCGGCGGGGGAGTTGCAACTAATGAAAAACTGTTTTTT
CDR3: CASSPGGGVATNEKLFF
J: TRBJ1-4
D: .
V: TRBV3-1/TRBV3-2
size: few

DNA: TGTGCCAGCAGCCCCACACCGGCGGGAGGGCCGGTCGGGGAGCTGTTTTTT
CDR3: CASSPTPAGGPVGELFF
J: TRBJ2-2
D: TRBD2
V: TRBV7-2
size: .

DNA: TGCGCCAGCAGCTTGGGTCAGGGGGAGCAGTTCTTC
CDR3: CASSLGQGEQFF
J: TRBJ2-1
D: .
V: TRBV5-1
size: .

DNA: TGTGCCAGCAGCTTTGGGCCACAGGTTCTCGAGCAGTACTTC
CDR3: CASSFGPQVLEQYF
J: TRBJ2-7
D: .
V: TRBV5-5
size: .

DNA: TGTGCCACCTCCCGGACTAGCGGGAGCTCCTACAATGAGCAGTTCTTC
CDR3: CATSRTSGSSYNEQFF
J: TRBJ2-1
D: TRBD2
V: TRBV15
size: once

DNA: TGTGCCAGTAGTATAGCAGCGGGCTCCTACAATGAGCAGTTCTTC
CDR3: CASSIAAGSYNEQFF
J: TRBJ2-1
D: .
V: TRBV19
size: .

DNA: TGCGCCAGCAGCCTGACAGGGGGCTCCGGCGAGCAGTACTTC
CDR3: CASSLTGGSGEQYF
J: TRBJ2-7
D: TRBD1
V: TRBV5-1
size: .

DNA: TGTGCCAGCTCACCGTGGGACAGCCAAGAGACCCAGTACTTC
CDR3: CASSPWDSQETQYF
J: TRBJ2-5
D: TRBD1
V: TRBV18
size: .

DNA: TGCAGTGCTAGTCCCAATGATTATAGCTCCTATAATTCACCCCTCCACTTT
CDR3: CSASPNDYSSYNSPLHF
J: TRBJ1-6
D: .
V: TRBV20-1
size: .

DNA: TGCGCCAGCAGCTTCTCTAGCGGGGTCTCCTACAATGAGCAGTTCTTC
CDR3: CASSFSSGVSYNEQFF
J: TRBJ2-1
D: TRBD2
V: TRBV5-1
size: once